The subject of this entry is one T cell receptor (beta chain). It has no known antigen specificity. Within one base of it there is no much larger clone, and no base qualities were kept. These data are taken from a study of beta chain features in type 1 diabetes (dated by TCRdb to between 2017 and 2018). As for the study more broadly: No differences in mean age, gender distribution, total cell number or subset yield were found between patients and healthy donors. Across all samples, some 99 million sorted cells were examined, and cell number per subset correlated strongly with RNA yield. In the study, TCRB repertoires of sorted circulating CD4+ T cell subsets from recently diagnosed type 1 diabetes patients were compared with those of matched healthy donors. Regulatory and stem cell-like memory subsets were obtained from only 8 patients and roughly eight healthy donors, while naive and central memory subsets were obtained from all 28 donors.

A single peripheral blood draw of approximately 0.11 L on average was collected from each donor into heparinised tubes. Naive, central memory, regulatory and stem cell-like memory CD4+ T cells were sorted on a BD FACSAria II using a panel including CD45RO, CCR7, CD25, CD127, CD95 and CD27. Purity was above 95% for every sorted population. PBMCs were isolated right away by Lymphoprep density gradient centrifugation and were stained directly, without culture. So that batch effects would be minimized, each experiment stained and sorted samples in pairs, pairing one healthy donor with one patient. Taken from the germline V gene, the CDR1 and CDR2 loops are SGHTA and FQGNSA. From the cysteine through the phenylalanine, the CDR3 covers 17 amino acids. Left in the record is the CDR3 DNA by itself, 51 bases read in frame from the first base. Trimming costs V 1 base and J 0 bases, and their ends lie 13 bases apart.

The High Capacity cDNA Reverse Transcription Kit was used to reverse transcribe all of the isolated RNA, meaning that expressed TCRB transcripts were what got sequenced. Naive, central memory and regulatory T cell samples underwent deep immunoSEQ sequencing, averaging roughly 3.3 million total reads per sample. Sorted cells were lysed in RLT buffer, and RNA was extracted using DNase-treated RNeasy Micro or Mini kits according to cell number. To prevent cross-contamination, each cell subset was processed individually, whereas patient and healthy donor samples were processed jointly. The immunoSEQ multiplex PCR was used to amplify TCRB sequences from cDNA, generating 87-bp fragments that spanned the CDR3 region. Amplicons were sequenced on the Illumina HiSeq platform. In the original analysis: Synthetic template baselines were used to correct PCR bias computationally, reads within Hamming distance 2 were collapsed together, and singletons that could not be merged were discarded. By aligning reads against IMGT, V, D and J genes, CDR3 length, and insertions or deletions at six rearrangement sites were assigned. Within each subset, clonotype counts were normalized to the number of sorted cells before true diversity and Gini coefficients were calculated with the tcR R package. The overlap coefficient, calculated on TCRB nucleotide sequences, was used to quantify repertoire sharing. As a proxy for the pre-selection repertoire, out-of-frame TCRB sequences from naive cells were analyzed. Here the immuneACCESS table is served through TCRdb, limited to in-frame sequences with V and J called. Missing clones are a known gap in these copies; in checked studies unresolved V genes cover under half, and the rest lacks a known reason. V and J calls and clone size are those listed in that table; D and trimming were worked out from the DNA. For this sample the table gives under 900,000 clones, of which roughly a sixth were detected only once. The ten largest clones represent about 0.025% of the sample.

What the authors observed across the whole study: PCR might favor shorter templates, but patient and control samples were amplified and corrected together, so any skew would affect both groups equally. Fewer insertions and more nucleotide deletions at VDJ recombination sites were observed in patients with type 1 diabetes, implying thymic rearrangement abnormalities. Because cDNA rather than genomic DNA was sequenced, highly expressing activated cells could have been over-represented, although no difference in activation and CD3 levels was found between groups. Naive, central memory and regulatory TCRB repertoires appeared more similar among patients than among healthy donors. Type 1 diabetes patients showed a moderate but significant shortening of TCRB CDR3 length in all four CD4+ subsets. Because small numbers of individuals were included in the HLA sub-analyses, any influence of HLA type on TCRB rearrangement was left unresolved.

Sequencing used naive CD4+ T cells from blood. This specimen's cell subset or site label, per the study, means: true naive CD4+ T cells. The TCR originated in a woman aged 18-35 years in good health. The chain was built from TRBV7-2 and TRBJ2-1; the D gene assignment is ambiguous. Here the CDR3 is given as CASSLVFGPLSYNEQFF. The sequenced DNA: TGTGCCAGCAGCTTAGTTTTCGGCCCCCTCTCCTACAATGAGCAGTTCTTC.